This T cell receptor beta chain derives from a study of blood T cell repertoires in COVID-19. Study at large: Spain, Italy and the United States supplied samples that represented acute and convalescent COVID-19. T cells, B-cell-depleted T cells, or PBMCs supplied cDNA or gDNA.

Enrolled through a virtual design, the participants were between 18 and 89 years of age and came from 24 US areas. How the authors handled the data: Amplified reference gene primers provided the basis for estimating nucleated cell counts. Only in-frame clones appear in the TCRdb table, and some are missing; sequencing was by immunoSEQ multiplex PCR. Clonal size and the V and J genes are those of that table, whereas D and trimming came from the DNA. The data contain around 250,000 clones, 70% to 90% of them singletons. The CDR3 totals 14 residues. Looked up from germline, CDR1 is SQVTM and CDR2 is ANQGSEA. Deletions cut 6 bases from V and 1 base from J, with 15 bases between.

The sequence came from a woman aged 25 to 39 with acute COVID-19. The J gene is TRBJ2-5, the V gene TRBV29-1, with a tentative D call TRBD2 (5 bases). Material for sequencing was PBMCs or T cells enriched from blood (not recorded which). CDR3 sequence (DNA): TGCAGCGTAGTAGGACTGCAACTCCAAGAGACCCAGTACTTC. This translates into CSVVGLQLQETQYF.